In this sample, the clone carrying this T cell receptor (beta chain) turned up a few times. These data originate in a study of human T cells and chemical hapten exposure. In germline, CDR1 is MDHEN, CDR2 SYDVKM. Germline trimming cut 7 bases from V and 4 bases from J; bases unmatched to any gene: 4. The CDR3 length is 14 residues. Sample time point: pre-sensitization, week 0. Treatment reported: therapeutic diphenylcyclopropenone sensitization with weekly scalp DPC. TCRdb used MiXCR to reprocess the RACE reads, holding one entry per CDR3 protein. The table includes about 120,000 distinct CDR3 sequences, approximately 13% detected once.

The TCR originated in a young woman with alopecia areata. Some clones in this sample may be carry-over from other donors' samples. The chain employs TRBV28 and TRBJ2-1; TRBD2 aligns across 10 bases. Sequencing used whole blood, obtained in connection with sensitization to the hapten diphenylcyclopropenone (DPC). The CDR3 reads CASNLAGEYNEQFF. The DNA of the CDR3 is TGTGCCAGCAACCTAGCGGGGGAGTACAATGAGCAGTTCTTC.